Below are 16 T cell receptor beta chains sequenced from a single sample in a study of blood T cell repertoires in COVID-19. The data were produced by immunoSEQ multiplex PCR, yet TCRdb's version contains in-frame clones alone and is incomplete. Of a few hundred thousand clones listed, about 92% were seen once; the top ten hold over 3.5%. The sample was peripheral blood. All receptors come from a woman aged 60-70 years with COVID-19, enrolled during active disease.

The V and J genes are TRBV28 and TRBJ1-2, with 7 nucleotides matching TRBD1. J lost 8 bases, V lost 5 bases, and 5 bases had no gene match. Germline V gives CDR1 MDHEN, CDR2 SYDVKM. The CDR3 contains 12 residues. The CDR3 sequence: CASSRQGYGYTF. In nucleotides, the CDR3 is TGTGCCAGCAGTCGACAGGGCTACGGCTACACCTTC.

The CDR3 DNA reads TGTGCCAGCTCACCCCCCTTCGATGAAAAACTGTTTTTT. Translation: CASSPPFDEKLFF. This chain links TRBV18 with TRBJ1-4, with D uncertain. The germline gives CDR1 KGHSH, CDR2 LQKENI. This CDR3 has 13 amino acids. Trimming cost V 3 bases and J 6 bases, with 8 bases left between them.

The rearrangement joins TRBV5-1 to TRBJ2-1; 7 nucleotides agree with TRBD2. Germline V gene data show CDR1 as SGHRS and CDR2 as YFSETQ. There are 15 residues in the CDR3. The junction had 6 bases not matched to a gene; V was cut back by 2 bases and J by 4 bases. The CDR3 DNA follows: TGCGCCAGCAGCTTAGGTGGGAGGGATTACAATGAGCAGTTCTTC. This sequence encodes CASSLGGRDYNEQFF.

DNA for the CDR3: TGCGCCAGCAGCTTTGCGGCTGGACAGCCCCAGCATTTT. As protein: CASSFAAGQPQHF. The chain combines TRBV5-1 with TRBJ1-5; D is uncertain. Between the trimmed V and J ends, which lost 2 bases and 7 bases, there was a span of 10 bases. The CDR3 length is 13 residues. Germline V CDR1 and CDR2: SGHRS, YFSETQ.

This clone was seen only once. The chain carries TRBV19 and TRBJ1-2; 8 bases agree with TRBD1. The germline V gene encodes CDR1 LNHDA and CDR2 SQIVND (reference sequence). The junction had 11 bases not matched to a gene; V was cut back by 7 bases and J by 4 bases. The CDR3 is 15 amino acids. CDR3 region: CASTPTGDKGYGYTF. Written as DNA, the CDR3 is TGTGCCAGTACCCCGACAGGGGACAAAGGCTATGGCTACACCTTC.

The chain joins TRBV7-9 to TRBJ2-3, with 8 bases aligning to TRBD2. V lost 5 bases to trimming and J lost 6 bases; unmatched junction nucleotides: 4. Germline CDR1 is SEHNR and CDR2 is FQNEAQ (reference sequence). This CDR3 spans 13 amino acids. CDR3 protein: CASSILAVDTQYF. In nucleotides, the CDR3 is TGTGCCAGCAGCATACTAGCGGTGGATACGCAGTATTTT. Supplemented by reference TRBV7-9 and TRBJ2-3, the full variable domain reads DTGVSQNPRHKITKRGQNVTFRCDPISEHNRLYWYRQTLGQGPEFLTYFQNEAQLEKSRLLSDRFSAERPKGSFSTLEIQRTEQGDSAMYLCASSILAVDTQYFGPGTRLTVL.

The chain joins TRBV5-1 to TRBJ1-2; D perhaps matches TRBD1 (6 bases). CDR3 length equals 14 residues. Germline lookup yields CDR1 SGHRS and CDR2 YFSETQ. The ends were cut back, 3 bases at V and 6 bases at J, with 15 bases in the middle. CDR3 nucleotides: TGCGCCAGCAGCTCCCTCGGGACAATCGATGGCTACACCTTC. It is translated as CASSSLGTIDGYTF.

J is TRBJ1-2 and V is TRBV30; no firm D call. CDR3 length: 13 amino acids. Trimming took off 4 bases at V and 3 bases at J, with 12 bases between the two ends. The germline gives CDR1 GTSNPN, CDR2 SVGIG (reference sequence). CDR3 coding DNA: TGTGCCTGGAAAGCGAGCAGTTACTATGGCTACACCTTC. Its translation: CAWKASSYYGYTF.

This clone was counted between two and nine times. This rearrangement joins TRBV2 to TRBJ1-1; D is undetermined. Looked up from germline, CDR1 is SNHLY and CDR2 is FYNNEI. The CDR3 extends over 13 amino acids. Trimming removed 4 bases at V and 0 bases at J, with 6 bases between. CDR3 in amino acids: CASSADMNTEAFF. The CDR3 DNA sequence: TGTGCCAGCAGTGCAGATATGAACACTGAAGCTTTCTTT.

J is TRBJ1-2 and V is TRBV3-1 (or the pseudogene TRBV3-2); TRBD1 is a possible D gene (6 bases). V dropped 1 base and J dropped 5 bases, with 17 bases sitting between them. This CDR3 contains 16 residues. In germline, CDR1 is LGHDT, CDR2 YNNKEL (reference sequence). The CDR3 DNA reads TGTGCCAGCAGCCAAGTAGGGGGTGTCCCTATTTATGGCTACACCTTC. It translates to CASSQVGGVPIYGYTF.

The genes are TRBV6-5 and TRBJ2-1; tentative D call: TRBD1 (5 bases). CDR1 MNHEY and CDR2 SVGAGI come from the germline V gene. V was cut by 0 bases and J by 4 bases, with 13 bases left in between. The length of the CDR3 is 16 residues. CDR3 region: CASSYSPRDFYNEQFF. The CDR3 DNA reads TGTGCCAGCAGTTACTCCCCCAGGGATTTTTACAATGAGCAGTTCTTC.

The chain combines TRBV7-9 with TRBJ1-1; D not resolved. Looked up from germline, CDR1 is SEHNR and CDR2 is FQNEAQ (reference sequence). The CDR3 spans 13 residues. The CDR3 region is CAPQRTGNTEAFF. CDR3 nucleotides: TGTGCTCCACAGCGGACTGGGAACACTGAAGCTTTCTTT.

The V and J genes are TRBV20-1 and TRBJ2-2; perhaps TRBD2 as D (5 bases). The germline V gene has CDR1 DFQATT and CDR2 SNEGSKA (reference sequence). Deletions cut 6 bases from V and 15 bases from J, with 17 bases between. This CDR3 region has 11 residues. As DNA, the CDR3 is TGCAGTGCCCCCGAACGGGGTCGGTTGTTTTTT. Its protein product is CSAPERGRLFF.

The chain is built from TRBV3-1 (or the pseudogene TRBV3-2) and TRBJ2-5, with D perhaps TRBD2 (6 bases). Trimming shortened V by 3 bases and J by 0 bases, and 17 bases separated the two germline ends. The CDR3 runs to 17 residues. Germline V gives CDR1 LGHDT, CDR2 YNNKEL (reference sequence). CDR3 protein: CASSHAPLRLDQETQYF. CDR3 sequence (DNA): TGTGCCAGCAGCCATGCTCCCTTACGACTAGACCAAGAGACCCAGTACTTC.

The J gene is TRBJ1-4, the V gene TRBV7-6, with D tentatively TRBD1 (6 bases). CDR1 is SGHVS, CDR2 FNYEAQ, per germline. This CDR3 has 15 amino acids. V was pared by 1 base and J by 5 bases, with 11 bases between. CDR3: CASSLGGGVNEKLFF. The CDR3 DNA follows: TGTGCCAGCAGCTTAGGGGGGGGCGTGAATGAAAAACTGTTTTTT.

This chain connects TRBV5-1 to TRBJ1-4, with 7 bases identical to TRBD1. Germline CDR1 and CDR2: SGHRS and YFSETQ. CDR3 length: 15 residues. V lost 2 bases, J lost 6 bases, and 7 bases stayed unmatched. The CDR3 nucleotides are TGCGCCAGCAGCTTAACCGGGACAGTCGATGAAAAACTGTTTTTT. Translation: CASSLTGTVDEKLFF.